This passage covers 21 T cell receptor beta chains from one sample sequenced in a study of blood T cell repertoires in COVID-19 (dated by TCRdb to about 2020). Preparation of the library involved the immunoSEQ multiplex PCR assay. The clones in this table, taken by TCRdb from immuneACCESS, are in-frame only. Not every clone is retained; where verified, under half of the shortfall comes from an unresolved V gene, and the cause of the rest is unknown. The sample table shows more than 85,000 clones, and less than 85% are seen once. The ten most abundant clones make up 17% of the sample. Sequenced material: peripheral blood. These receptors were taken from a woman between 55 and 75 years old with acute or convalescent COVID-19.

The chain carries TRBV19 and TRBJ1-5; TRBD1 is a possible D gene (5 bases). The CDR3 totals 18 residues. The V and J ends lost 6 bases and 5 bases respectively, with 26 bases between them. CDR1 and CDR2 (germline): LNHDA, SQIVND (reference sequence). The CDR3 nucleotides read TGTGCCAGTAGCAGGGCGCCCAGTCTCTTACTTGGGGATCAGCCCCAGCATTTT. Translating it yields CASSRAPSLLLGDQPQHF. The full variable domain, its missing parts supplied by reference TRBV19 and TRBJ1-5, is DGGITQSPKYLFRKEGQNVTLSCEQNLNHDAMYWYRQDPGQGLRLIYYSQIVNDFQKGDIAEGYSVSREKKESFPLTVTSAQKNPTAFYLCASSRAPSLLLGDQPQHFGDGTRLSIL.

This clone was counted between two and nine times. The chain recombines TRBV12-3 or TRBV12-4 with TRBJ2-7, with D perhaps matching TRBD2 (5 bases). CDR3 length: 13 amino acids. The ends were cut back, 2 bases at V and 4 bases at J, with 9 bases in the middle. CDR3 sequence reads: CASSLWGEYEQYF. The CDR3 DNA reads as TGTGCCAGCAGTTTATGGGGAGAATACGAGCAGTACTTC.

The chain links TRBV5-8 to TRBJ1-4, with 11 bases that match TRBD1. The ends lost 4 bases at V and 8 bases at J; junction bases unmatched: 10. Germline V lookup: CDR1 SGHTS, CDR2 YDEGEE. The CDR3 loop spans 16 amino acids. The chain's CDR3 is CASSLPGTGGGEKLFF. The CDR3 DNA sequence: TGTGCCAGCAGCCTCCCCGGGACAGGGGGAGGGGAAAAACTGTTTTTT.

This chain joins TRBV5-4 and TRBJ1-1; 9 bases agree with TRBD1. The germline CDR1 and CDR2 sequences are SGHNT and YYREEE (reference sequence). This CDR3 has 14 residues. V dropped 5 bases and J dropped 5; count of bases not matched to a gene: 7. CDR3 sequence: CASRTGTGITEAFF. The CDR3 DNA sequence: TGTGCCAGCAGGACCGGGACAGGGATTACTGAAGCTTTCTTT.

As regards this clone: Within the sample, other DNA sequences also encode this same CDR3. V usage is TRBV10-2 and J usage is TRBJ1-1; the D gene is possibly TRBD1 (5 bases). Germline CDR1 and CDR2: WSHSY and SAAADI. The CDR3 has 13 residues. Trimming cost V 2 bases and J 1 base, with 5 bases left between them. The CDR3: CASSEQGNTEAFF. The CDR3 region has the DNA TGCGCCAGCAGTGAGCAGGGGAACACTGAAGCTTTCTTT.

The chain combines TRBV10-3 with TRBJ1-6, with 11 bases fitting TRBD1. CDR3 length equals 14 residues. In germline, CDR1 is ENHRY, CDR2 SYGVKD. Unmatched junction bases numbered 1, after V lost 6 bases and J lost 6 bases. The CDR3, as DNA: TGTGCCATCAGGGGGACAGGGGGTAATTCACCCCTCCACTTT. The encoded protein is CAIRGTGGNSPLHF.

The chain recombines TRBV5-6 with TRBJ2-3; TRBD1 matches 7 bases. With 4 bases clipped from V and 2 bases from J, the junction kept 7 bases outside the gene matches. Germline V gene lookup returns CDR1 SGHDT and CDR2 YYEEEE. The CDR3 is 15 amino acids. In nucleotides, the CDR3 is TGTGCCAGCAGCAAGGACAGGCTAAACACAGATACGCAGTATTTT. As protein: CASSKDRLNTDTQYF.

This clone has a handful of counts. The chain recombines TRBV6-5 with TRBJ2-7, with a weak D call TRBD1 (5 bases). V was cut by 4 bases and J by 2 bases, with 15 bases left in between. The CDR3 spans 15 residues. Germline loops: CDR1 MNHEY, CDR2 SVGAGI. The chain's CDR3 is CASSWVQGRAYEQYF. CDR3 coding DNA: TGTGCCAGCAGTTGGGTGCAAGGCAGGGCCTACGAGCAGTACTTC.

The chain couples TRBV5-6 to TRBJ1-1; D remains unclear. V dropped 3 bases and J dropped 8 bases, with 8 bases sitting between them. Germline loops: CDR1 SGHDT, CDR2 YYEEEE. The CDR3 runs 11 residues. This CDR3 is CASSSPTEAFF. CDR3 DNA: TGTGCCAGCAGCTCACCGACAGAAGCTTTCTTT.

This clone was seen just once. The genes are TRBV4-2 and TRBJ2-3; 8 nucleotides match TRBD2. Unmatched junction bases numbered 10, after V lost 0 bases and J lost 8 bases. CDR3 length: 16 amino acids. The germline CDR1 and CDR2 sequences are LGHNA and YNFKEQ. For the CDR3, the DNA is TGTGCCAGCAGCCAAGATTGGCCGGGGGGGCGAGGTACGCAGTATTTT. Its translation is CASSQDWPGGRGTQYF.

The V call is TRBV7-3, the J call TRBJ1-2, with D perhaps TRBD1 (5 bases). The V end was cut by 2 bases, the J end by 1 base, with 8 bases between. CDR3 length: 14 residues. The V gene's germline CDR1 is SGHTA and CDR2 FQGTGA. The CDR3 DNA reads TGTGCCAGCAGCTTATCGGGGGGTAACTATGGCTACACCTTC. Encoded protein: CASSLSGGNYGYTF.

The chain carries TRBV5-1 and TRBJ1-2; D unclear. The CDR3 contains 14 residues. V dropped 2 bases and J dropped 0 bases, with 8 bases sitting between them. Germline V gives CDR1 SGHRS, CDR2 YFSETQ. The CDR3 bases are TGCGCCAGCAGCTTAAGCGGGACTAACTATGGCTACACCTTC. This translates into CASSLSGTNYGYTF.

The chain is built from TRBV12-3 or TRBV12-4 and TRBJ1-5, with unresolved D. Trimming removed 4 bases at V and 3 bases at J, with 7 bases between. This CDR3 contains 13 residues. The DNA for the CDR3 is TGTGCCAGCAGTTCCCACTACAATCAGCCCCAGCATTTT. Its translation is CASSSHYNQPQHF.

The genes are TRBV28 and TRBJ1-5; no clear D gene. This CDR3 spans 14 amino acids. Trimming took 3 bases from V and 11 from J, leaving 17 bases between them. Germline values: CDR1 MDHEN, CDR2 SYDVKM. Here the CDR3 DNA reads TGTGCCAGCAGTTTGCATAGACCCGAGGAGGCCCAGCATTTT. It encodes CASSLHRPEEAQHF.

The J gene is TRBJ2-3, the V gene TRBV18; TRBD2 might be the D (5 bases). The V and J ends lost 1 base and 6 bases respectively, with 11 bases between them. The germline gives CDR1 KGHSH, CDR2 LQKENI. The CDR3 spans 14 residues. In DNA form, the CDR3 reads TGTGCCAGCTCACCACAGTCTAGCCGGGATACGCAGTATTTT. Its translation is CASSPQSSRDTQYF. Supplemented by reference TRBV18 and TRBJ2-3, the full variable domain reads NAGVMQNPRHLVRRRGQEARLRCSPMKGHSHVYWYRQLPEEGLKFMVYLQKENIIDESGMPKERFSAEFPKEGPSILRIQQVVRGDSAAYFCASSPQSSRDTQYFGPGTRLTVL.

The V call is TRBV20-1, the J call TRBJ2-7; D perhaps matches TRBD2 (5 bases). Germline CDR1 and CDR2: DFQATT and SNEGSKA (reference sequence). This CDR3 contains 11 residues. With 7 bases removed from V and 5 bases from J, the gap between germline ends came to 12 bases. This chain's CDR3 is CSVRSGHEQYF. In nucleotides, the CDR3 is TGCAGTGTTCGAAGCGGACACGAGCAGTACTTC.

The V gene is TRBV5-1, the J gene TRBJ1-5, with no clear D. The germline CDR1 and CDR2 sequences are SGHRS and YFSETQ. The CDR3 contains 17 residues. Trimming took 4 bases from V and 8 from J, leaving 25 bases between them. This CDR3 reads CASSIHPVNREIEPQHF. The CDR3, as DNA: TGCGCCAGCAGCATACACCCGGTAAACCGGGAGATAGAGCCCCAGCATTTT. The full variable domain, rest sourced from reference TRBV5-1 and TRBJ1-5, is KAGVTQTPRYLIKTRGQQVTLSCSPISGHRSVSWYQQTPGQGLQFLFEYFSETQRNKGNFPGRFSGRQFSNSRSEMNVSTLELGDSALYLCASSIHPVNREIEPQHFGDGTRLSIL.

Here the CDR3 reads CASSSEPTGNTEAFF. CDR3 DNA sequence: TGTGCCAGCAGCTCAGAGCCGACGGGGAACACTGAAGCTTTCTTT. This chain connects TRBV5-6 to TRBJ1-1; no clear D. The CDR3 runs 15 residues. CDR1 SGHDT and CDR2 YYEEEE come from the germline V gene. V shed 3 bases and J shed 1 base, with 13 bases lying between them.

J is TRBJ1-6 and V is TRBV5-6; D is possibly TRBD1 (6 bases). CDR3 length: 13 residues. Germline V lookup: CDR1 SGHDT, CDR2 YYEEEE. Trimming took 4 bases from V and 10 from J, leaving 12 bases between them. CDR3 in amino acids: CASSPNRDSPLHF. CDR3 sequence (DNA): TGTGCCAGCAGCCCCAACAGGGACTCACCCCTCCACTTT.

The V gene is TRBV5-4, the J gene TRBJ1-2; TRBD1 aligns across 10 bases. V lost 3 bases to trimming and J lost 6 bases; unmatched junction nucleotides: 2. This CDR3 is built from 13 residues. CDR1 and CDR2 (germline): SGHNT, YYREEE (reference sequence). The CDR3: CASSWDRGNGYTF. CDR3 sequence (DNA): TGTGCCAGCAGCTGGGACAGGGGCAATGGCTACACCTTC.

The rearrangement uses TRBV6-5 and TRBJ2-1; maybe TRBD2 (7 bases). This CDR3 is built from 13 residues. Germline loops: CDR1 MNHEY, CDR2 SVGAGI. The CDR3 here is CACGGAGWAEQFF. CDR3 DNA: TGTGCTTGTGGGGGGGCCGGCTGGGCTGAGCAGTTCTTC.